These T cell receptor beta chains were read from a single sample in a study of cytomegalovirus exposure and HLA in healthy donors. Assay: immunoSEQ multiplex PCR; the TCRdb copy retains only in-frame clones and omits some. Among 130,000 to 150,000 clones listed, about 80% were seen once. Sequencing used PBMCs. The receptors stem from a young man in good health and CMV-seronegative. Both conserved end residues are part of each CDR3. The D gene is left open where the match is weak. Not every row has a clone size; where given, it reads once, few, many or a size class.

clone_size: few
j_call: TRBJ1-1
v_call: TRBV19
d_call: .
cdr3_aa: CASAPRSMNTEAFF
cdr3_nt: TGTGCCAGCGCCCCCCGGAGTATGAACACTGAAGCTTTCTTT

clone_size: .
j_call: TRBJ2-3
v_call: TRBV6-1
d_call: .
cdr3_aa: CASSEAEGASTDTQYF
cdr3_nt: TGTGCCAGCAGTGAAGCGGAGGGGGCAAGCACAGATACGCAGTATTTT

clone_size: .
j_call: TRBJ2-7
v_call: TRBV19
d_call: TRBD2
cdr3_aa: CASSRTSTYEQYF
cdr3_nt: TGTGCCAGTAGTAGGACTAGCACCTACGAGCAGTACTTC

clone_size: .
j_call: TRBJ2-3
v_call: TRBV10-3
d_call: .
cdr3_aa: CAISESGRENTDTQYF
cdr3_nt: TGTGCCATCAGTGAGTCGGGACGGGAGAACACAGATACGCAGTATTTT

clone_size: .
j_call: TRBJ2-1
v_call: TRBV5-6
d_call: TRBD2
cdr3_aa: CASSQRTSGVLYNEQFF
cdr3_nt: TGTGCCAGCAGCCAGAGGACTAGCGGGGTACTCTACAATGAGCAGTTCTTC

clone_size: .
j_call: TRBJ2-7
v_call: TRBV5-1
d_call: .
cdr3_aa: CASPLGGSYEQYF
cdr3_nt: TGCGCCAGCCCCCTCGGCGGCTCCTACGAGCAGTACTTC

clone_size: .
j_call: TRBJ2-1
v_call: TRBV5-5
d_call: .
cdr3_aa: CASSLEPEGGNEQFF
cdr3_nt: TGTGCCAGCAGCTTGGAGCCTGAGGGAGGCAATGAGCAGTTCTTC

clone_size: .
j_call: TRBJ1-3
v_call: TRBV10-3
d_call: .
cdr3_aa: CAISDGQLYSGNTIYF
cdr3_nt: TGTGCCATCAGTGATGGACAGCTATACTCTGGAAACACCATATATTTT

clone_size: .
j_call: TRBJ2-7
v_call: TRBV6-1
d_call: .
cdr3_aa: CASIPWTETSYEQYF
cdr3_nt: TGTGCCAGCATCCCCTGGACAGAAACTTCCTACGAGCAGTACTTC

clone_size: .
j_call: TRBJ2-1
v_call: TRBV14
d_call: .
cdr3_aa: CASSRQSYNEQFF
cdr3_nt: TGTGCCAGCAGCCGGCAGTCCTACAATGAGCAGTTCTTC

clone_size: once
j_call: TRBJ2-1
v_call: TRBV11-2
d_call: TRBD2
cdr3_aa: CASSLDRLAGAYNEQFF
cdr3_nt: TGTGCCAGCAGCTTAGATCGCTTAGCGGGAGCCTACAATGAGCAGTTCTTC

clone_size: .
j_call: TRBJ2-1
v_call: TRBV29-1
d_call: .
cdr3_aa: CSVDGLRVYNEQFF
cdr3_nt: TGCAGCGTTGACGGCCTGAGGGTCTACAATGAGCAGTTCTTC

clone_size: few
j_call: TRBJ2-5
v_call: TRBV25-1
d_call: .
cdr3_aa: CASSEPTGSGETQYF
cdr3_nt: TGTGCCAGCAGTGAACCGACAGGATCCGGAGAGACCCAGTACTTC

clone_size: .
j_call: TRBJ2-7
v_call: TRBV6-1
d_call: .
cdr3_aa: CASINPSRFHEQYF
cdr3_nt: TGTGCCAGCATAAACCCGAGCAGGTTCCACGAGCAGTACTTC

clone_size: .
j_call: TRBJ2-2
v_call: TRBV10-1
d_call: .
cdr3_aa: CASSRGYTGELFF
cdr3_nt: TGCGCCAGCAGCCGGGGGTACACCGGGGAGCTGTTTTTT

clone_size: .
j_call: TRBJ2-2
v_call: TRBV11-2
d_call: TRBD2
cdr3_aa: CASSFSAGANTGELFF
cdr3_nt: TGTGCCAGCAGCTTCTCTGCGGGGGCGAACACCGGGGAGCTGTTTTTT

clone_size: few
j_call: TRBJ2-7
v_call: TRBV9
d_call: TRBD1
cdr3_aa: CASSVAGTGSYEQYF
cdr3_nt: TGTGCCAGCAGCGTAGCCGGGACAGGGTCCTACGAGCAGTACTTC

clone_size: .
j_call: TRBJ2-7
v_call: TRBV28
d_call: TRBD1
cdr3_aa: CASRSTGGTYEQYF
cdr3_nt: TGTGCCAGCCGATCAACAGGGGGTACCTACGAGCAGTACTTC

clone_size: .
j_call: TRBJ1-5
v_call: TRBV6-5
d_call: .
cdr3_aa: CASSYSQGFDQPQHF
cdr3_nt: TGTGCCAGCAGTTACTCCCAGGGGTTTGATCAGCCCCAGCATTTT

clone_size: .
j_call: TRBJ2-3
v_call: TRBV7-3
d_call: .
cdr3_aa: CASSFSGGRPSTDTQYF
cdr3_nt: TGTGCCAGCAGCTTCTCGGGGGGCCGCCCTAGCACAGATACGCAGTATTTT

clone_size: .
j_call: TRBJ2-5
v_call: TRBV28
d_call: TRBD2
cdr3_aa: CASSDQGLAGEETQYF
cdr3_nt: TGTGCCAGCAGCGACCAGGGACTAGCGGGAGAAGAGACCCAGTACTTC

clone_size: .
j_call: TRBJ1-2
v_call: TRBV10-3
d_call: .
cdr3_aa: CAISEEGTQANYGYTF
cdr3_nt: TGTGCCATCAGTGAGGAGGGGACACAAGCTAACTATGGCTACACCTTC

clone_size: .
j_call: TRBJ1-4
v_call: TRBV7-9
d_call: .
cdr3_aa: CASSLDYAGDEKLFF
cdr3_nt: TGTGCCAGCAGCTTAGATTATGCAGGGGATGAAAAACTGTTTTTT

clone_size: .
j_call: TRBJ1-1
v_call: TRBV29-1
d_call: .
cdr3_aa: CSVVSEVPEAFF
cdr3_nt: TGCAGCGTTGTATCAGAGGTACCTGAAGCTTTCTTT

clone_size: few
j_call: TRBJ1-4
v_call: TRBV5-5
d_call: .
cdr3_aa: CASSLSRVSEKLFF
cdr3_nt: TGTGCCAGCAGCTTGTCCCGGGTTTCGGAAAAACTGTTTTTT

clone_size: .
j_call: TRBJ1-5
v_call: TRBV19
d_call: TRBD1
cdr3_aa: CASTKDRGADQPQHF
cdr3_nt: TGTGCCAGTACAAAGGACAGGGGAGCCGATCAGCCCCAGCATTTT

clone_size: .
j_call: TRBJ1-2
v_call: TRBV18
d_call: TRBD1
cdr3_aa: CASSPVGQGNYGYTF
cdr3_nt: TGTGCCAGCTCACCTGTTGGACAGGGAAACTATGGCTACACCTTC

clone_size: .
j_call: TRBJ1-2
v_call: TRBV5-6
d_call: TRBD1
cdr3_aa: CASNRGKGYTF
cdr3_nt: TGTGCCAGCAACAGGGGGAAGGGCTACACCTTC

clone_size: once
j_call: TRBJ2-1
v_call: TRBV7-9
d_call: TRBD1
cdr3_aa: CASSPFGDRGYNEQFF
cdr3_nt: TGTGCCAGCAGCCCTTTTGGGGACAGGGGCTACAATGAGCAGTTCTTC

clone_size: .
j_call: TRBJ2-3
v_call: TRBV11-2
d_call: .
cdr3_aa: CASSSLSGDTQYF
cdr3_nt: TGTGCCAGCAGCTCCCTTTCGGGAGATACGCAGTATTTT

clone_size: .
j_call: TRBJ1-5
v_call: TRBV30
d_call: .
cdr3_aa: CAWSIGQFNQPQHF
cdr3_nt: TGTGCCTGGAGTATAGGACAGTTCAATCAGCCCCAGCATTTT

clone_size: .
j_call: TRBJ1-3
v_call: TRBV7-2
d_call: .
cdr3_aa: CASSPRPRDRFSGNTIYF
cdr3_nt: TGTGCCAGCAGCCCTAGGCCGCGGGACCGATTCTCTGGAAACACCATATATTTT

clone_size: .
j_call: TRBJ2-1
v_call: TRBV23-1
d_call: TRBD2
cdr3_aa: CASSPPGLVYNEQFF
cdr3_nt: TGCGCCAGCAGTCCACCGGGACTAGTCTACAATGAGCAGTTCTTC

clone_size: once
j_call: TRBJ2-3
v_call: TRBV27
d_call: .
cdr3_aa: CASSLSSPTDTQYF
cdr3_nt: TGTGCCAGCAGTTTATCTAGCCCCACAGATACGCAGTATTTT

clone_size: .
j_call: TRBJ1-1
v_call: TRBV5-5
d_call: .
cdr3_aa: CASSLVFILTEAFF
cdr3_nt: TGTGCCAGCAGCTTGGTTTTTATTCTCACTGAAGCTTTCTTT

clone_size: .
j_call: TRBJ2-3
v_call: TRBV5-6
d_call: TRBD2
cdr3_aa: CASFLIAGGTDTQYF
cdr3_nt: TGTGCCAGCTTCTTAATAGCGGGAGGCACAGATACGCAGTATTTT

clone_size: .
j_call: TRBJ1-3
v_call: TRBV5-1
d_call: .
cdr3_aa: CASSWGRRVRGNTIYF
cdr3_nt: TGCGCCAGCAGCTGGGGTCGCAGGGTACGAGGAAACACCATATATTTT

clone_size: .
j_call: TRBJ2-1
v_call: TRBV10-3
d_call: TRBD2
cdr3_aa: CAISSGTSNNEQFF
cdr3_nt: TGTGCCATCAGTAGCGGGACTAGCAACAATGAGCAGTTCTTC

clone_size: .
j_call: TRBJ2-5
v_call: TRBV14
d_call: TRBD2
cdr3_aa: CASSPRSSGRAQETQYF
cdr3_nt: TGTGCCAGCAGCCCCCGCTCGAGCGGGAGAGCCCAAGAGACCCAGTACTTC

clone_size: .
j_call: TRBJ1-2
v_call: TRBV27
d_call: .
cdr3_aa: CASSLGGTSANYGYTF
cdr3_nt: TGTGCCAGCAGTTTAGGTGGGACATCAGCTAACTATGGCTACACCTTC